The 25 T cell receptor beta chains below were found in one sample sequenced in a study of cytomegalovirus exposure and HLA in healthy donors. The table came from immunoSEQ multiplex PCR; TCRdb's copy has only in-frame clones and leaves some out. The table has under 250,000 clones, around 87% seen once. The sequencing input was PBMCs. The source is a man aged 18 to 30 in good health and CMV-seronegative.

J is TRBJ2-3 and V is TRBV4-1, with 9 bases fitting TRBD2. Germline values: CDR1 MGHRA, CDR2 YSYEKL. This CDR3 contains 17 residues. The junction had 9 bases not matched to a gene; V was cut back by 1 base and J by 4 bases. The CDR3 loop reads CASSQVGQRGVPDTQYF. The CDR3 DNA reads as TGCGCCAGCAGCCAAGTCGGCCAGCGGGGGGTCCCAGATACGCAGTATTTT.

The chain recombines TRBV5-5 with TRBJ1-2, with 7 bases aligning to TRBD1. Trimming cost V 4 bases and J 3 bases; bases outside gene matches: 6. The CDR3 contains 14 residues. The germline V gene encodes CDR1 SGHKS and CDR2 YYEKEE (reference sequence). The CDR3 reads CASSATGEDYGYTF. In DNA, the CDR3 is TGTGCCAGCAGCGCCACAGGGGAGGACTATGGCTACACCTTC.

The J gene is TRBJ2-3, the V gene TRBV5-1; 11 nucleotides line up with TRBD2. CDR1 SGHRS and CDR2 YFSETQ come from the germline V gene. J lost 5 bases, V lost 4 bases, and 9 bases had no gene match. CDR3 size: 16 residues. The CDR3: CASSELAGAPGDTQYF. CDR3 in DNA: TGCGCCAGCAGCGAACTAGCGGGGGCCCCGGGAGATACGCAGTATTTT.

The V gene is TRBV11-2, the J gene TRBJ1-2; TRBD1 is a possible D gene (5 bases). Germline loops: CDR1 SGHAT, CDR2 FQNNGV. The CDR3 contains 13 residues. The V and J ends lost 2 bases and 7 bases respectively, with 11 bases between them. The CDR3, as DNA: TGTGCCAGCAGCTTAAGACAGCTCAGTGGCTACACCTTC. Amino acids: CASSLRQLSGYTF.

The chain links TRBV10-1 to TRBJ2-1, with a weak D call TRBD1 (6 bases). Trimming removed 3 bases from V and 6 bases from J, with 12 bases in between. The CDR3 runs 14 residues. Germline CDR1 WNHNN, CDR2 SYGVQD (reference sequence). The CDR3 region is CASSEAGTTNEQFF. The CDR3 DNA reads as TGCGCCAGCAGTGAAGCCGGGACAACCAATGAGCAGTTCTTC.

The gene calls are TRBV28 and TRBJ1-2; D gene uncertain. CDR1 is MDHEN and CDR2 is SYDVKM in the germline V gene. The CDR3 is 15 amino acids. V lost 5 bases, J lost 3 bases, and 16 bases lay in between. The CDR3 DNA follows: TGTGCCAGCAGTCCCACGGCAGGCGGGCACTATGGCTACACCTTC. Translated: CASSPTAGGHYGYTF.

The chain joins TRBV28 to TRBJ2-1, with a tentative D call TRBD1 (6 bases). The CDR3 extends over 13 amino acids. The germline gives CDR1 MDHEN, CDR2 SYDVKM. The V end was cut by 2 bases, the J end by 8 bases, with 10 bases between. CDR3: CASSLSSGDEQFF. The CDR3 DNA is TGTGCCAGCAGTTTAAGTTCAGGGGATGAGCAGTTCTTC.

The rearrangement joins TRBV7-8 to TRBJ1-1; no clear D. CDR3 length equals 13 residues. V was cut by 5 bases and J by 2 bases, with 9 bases left in between. Per germline, CDR1 SGHVS and CDR2 FQNEAQ. The CDR3: CASSPPGNTEAFF. DNA of the CDR3: TGTGCCAGCAGCCCACCCGGTAACACTGAAGCTTTCTTT.

This chain links TRBV7-2 with TRBJ1-4; 10 bases match TRBD1. Germline lookup yields CDR1 SGHTA and CDR2 FQGNSA. The CDR3 is made up of 14 amino acids. V was pared by 3 bases and J by 7 bases, with 2 bases of the junction left unmatched. This chain's CDR3 is CASSLGQGLEKLFF. In DNA form, the CDR3 reads TGTGCCAGCAGCTTGGGACAGGGGCTTGAAAAACTGTTTTTT.

The table lists this clone with a count of one. The chain employs TRBV7-2 and TRBJ2-7; D unclear. In germline, CDR1 is SGHTA, CDR2 FQGNSA. V was pared by 5 bases and J by 3 bases, with 11 bases between. This CDR3 comprises 13 residues. CDR3 bases: TGTGCCAGCAGCCCCACAGTAAACTACGAGCAGTACTTC. It yields the protein CASSPTVNYEQYF.

V usage is TRBV5-4 and J usage is TRBJ2-3; 13 bases fit TRBD2. Germline lookup yields CDR1 SGHNT and CDR2 YYREEE (reference sequence). This CDR3 has 20 residues. V gave up 1 base and J gave up 4 bases; unmatched junction bases: 15. The CDR3 sequence: CASSLRWRLAGGQAADTQYF. CDR3 DNA sequence: TGTGCCAGCAGCTTGAGGTGGAGACTAGCGGGAGGCCAAGCCGCAGATACGCAGTATTTT.

The sample holds a few counts of this clone. V gene TRBV19 combines with J gene TRBJ1-5; D unresolved. Germline loops: CDR1 LNHDA, CDR2 SQIVND (reference sequence). Trimming stripped 1 base from V and 4 bases from J, with 5 bases between. The CDR3 has 13 amino acids. In DNA, the CDR3 is TGTGCCAGTAGTATAGTCGTGAATCAGCCCCAGCATTTT. This encodes CASSIVVNQPQHF.

The rearrangement joins TRBV15 to TRBJ2-3; 8 nucleotides match TRBD2. J gave up 8 bases and V 1 base, and 8 bases lay outside the gene matches. The CDR3 sequence is 15 residues long. Germline lookup yields CDR1 LNHNV and CDR2 YYDKDF (reference sequence). CDR3 sequence reads: CATSRVAGGSGTQYF. The DNA for the CDR3 is TGTGCCACCAGCAGAGTGGCGGGGGGCTCTGGTACGCAGTATTTT.

The chain carries TRBV5-1 and TRBJ2-5; perhaps TRBD2 as D (6 bases). Germline V gene lookup returns CDR1 SGHRS and CDR2 YFSETQ. There are 14 residues in the CDR3. V gave up 7 bases and J gave up 4 bases, with 17 bases separating them. CDR3 nucleotide sequence: TGCGCCAGCGGGCGGGGCGCTGAGAGAGAGACCCAGTACTTC. It specifies CASGRGAERETQYF.

This chain's CDR3 is CASSLQPLANTGELFF. The DNA for the CDR3 is TGTGCCAGCAGCTTACAGCCCCTCGCGAACACCGGGGAGCTGTTTTTT. The chain uses TRBV5-8 and TRBJ2-2; no firm D call. V was clipped by 2 bases and J by 0 bases, with 11 bases between them. This CDR3 is 16 amino acids long. Germline V gene data show CDR1 as SGHTS and CDR2 as YDEGEE. Full variable domain (rest looked up from reference TRBV5-8 and TRBJ2-2): EAGVTQSPTHLIKTRGQQATLRCSPISGHTSVYWYQQALGLGLQFLLWYDEGEERNRGNFPPRFSGRQFPNYSSELNVNALELEDSALYLCASSLQPLANTGELFFGEGSRLTVL.

The chain is built from TRBV2 and TRBJ1-1; D gene unclear. Germline CDR1 and CDR2: SNHLY and FYNNEI. This CDR3 is built from 11 residues. The V end was cut by 6 bases, the J end by 4 bases, with 6 bases between. The CDR3 DNA follows: TGTGCCAGCAGGGCGGTCACTGAAGCTTTCTTT. As protein: CASRAVTEAFF.

This rearrangement joins TRBV7-7 to TRBJ2-2; perhaps TRBD2 as D (7 bases). V was cut by 1 base and J by 1 base, with 16 bases left in between. The CDR3 totals 18 residues. Germline CDR1 and CDR2: SSHAT and FNYEAQ (reference sequence). CDR3 nucleotide sequence: TGTGCCAGCAGCTTAGAGGCTAGCGGAGGGGGGAACACCGGGGAGCTGTTTTTT. Translating gives CASSLEASGGGNTGELFF.

In its sample, this clone was seen a few times. V and J are TRBV2 and TRBJ2-7; possible D gene TRBD1, 6 bases. The CDR3 has 13 residues. Germline V gives CDR1 SNHLY, CDR2 FYNNEI. The V gene lost 10 bases and the J gene lost 3 bases, with 16 bases spanning the gap. The CDR3 DNA reads as TGTGCCATTGAGACAGGTTCCGTCTACGAGCAGTACTTC. It codes for CAIETGSVYEQYF.

The V call is TRBV4-1, the J call TRBJ2-1; 7 positions match TRBD2. Trimming at V came to 0 bases and at J to 9 bases, leaving 11 bases not matched to a gene. CDR1 is MGHRA, CDR2 YSYEKL, per germline. This CDR3 comprises 16 residues. CDR3 region: CASSQDGLAAISEQFF. The DNA of the CDR3 is TGCGCCAGCAGCCAAGATGGGCTAGCGGCTATAAGTGAGCAGTTCTTC.

The gene calls are TRBV6-6 and TRBJ2-6; TRBD2 matches 7 bases. V trimming: 6 bases; J trimming: 0 bases; junction bases outside the gene matches: 5. This CDR3 is 16 amino acids long. Germline assignment: CDR1 MNHNY and CDR2 SVGAGI (reference sequence). The CDR3 loop reads CASRGGTASGANVLTF. The DNA of the CDR3 is TGTGCCAGCAGGGGGGGGACGGCCTCTGGGGCCAACGTCCTGACTTTC.

This rearrangement joins TRBV19 to TRBJ1-2, with D perhaps TRBD1 (6 bases). The CDR3 extends over 16 amino acids. V was trimmed by 6 bases and J by 5 bases, leaving 22 bases between them. The germline CDR1 and CDR2 sequences are LNHDA and SQIVND (reference sequence). The CDR3 nucleotides read TGTGCCAGTAGCCCCAGAGCCTCCGGACAGCTTTATGGCTACACCTTC. This encodes CASSPRASGQLYGYTF.

The CDR3 sequence: CASSDGPPNTEAFF. In nucleotides, the CDR3 is TGCGCCAGCAGTGATGGGCCTCCGAACACTGAAGCTTTCTTT. The V and J genes are TRBV10-1 and TRBJ1-1; D is unclear. CDR3 length equals 14 residues. V lost 3 bases and J lost 1, with 9 bases in between. The V gene's germline CDR1 is WNHNN and CDR2 SYGVQD (reference sequence).

The rearrangement joins TRBV27 to TRBJ2-3, with 9 bases aligning to TRBD2. The CDR3 is made up of 15 amino acids. The V segment lost 8 bases and the J segment 5 bases; nucleotides outside the gene matches: 11. The V gene's germline CDR1 is MNHEY and CDR2 SMNVEV (reference sequence). CDR3 loop: CASSRPGLAIDTQYF. For the CDR3, the DNA is TGTGCCAGCTCCAGACCGGGACTAGCCATAGATACGCAGTATTTT.

The CDR3 DNA reads as TGTGCCAGCAGCTCGTGGGCAGTGCTCCAAGAGACCCAGTACTTC. Residues: CASSSWAVLQETQYF. The chain has TRBV7-2 and TRBJ2-5, with D hard to call. Trimming left V 4 bases short and J 1 base short, with 13 bases between. The germline V gene encodes CDR1 SGHTA and CDR2 FQGNSA. This CDR3 comprises 15 residues. Complete variable domain (other parts from reference TRBV7-2 and TRBJ2-5): GAGVSQSPSNKVTEKGKDVELRCDPISGHTALYWYRQSLGQGLEFLIYFQGNSAPDKSGLPSDRFSAERTGGSVSTLTIQRTQQEDSAVYLCASSSWAVLQETQYFGPGTRLLVL.

The chain couples TRBV6-1 to TRBJ2-7, with a possible D match to TRBD2 (6 bases). The V end lost 7 bases, the J end lost 5 bases, and 9 bases lay between the germline ends. The germline V gene encodes CDR1 MNHNS and CDR2 SASEGT. The CDR3 is 11 residues long. In DNA, the CDR3 is TGTGCCAGCATTCGGGGGAACGAGCAGTACTTC. It is translated as CASIRGNEQYF.